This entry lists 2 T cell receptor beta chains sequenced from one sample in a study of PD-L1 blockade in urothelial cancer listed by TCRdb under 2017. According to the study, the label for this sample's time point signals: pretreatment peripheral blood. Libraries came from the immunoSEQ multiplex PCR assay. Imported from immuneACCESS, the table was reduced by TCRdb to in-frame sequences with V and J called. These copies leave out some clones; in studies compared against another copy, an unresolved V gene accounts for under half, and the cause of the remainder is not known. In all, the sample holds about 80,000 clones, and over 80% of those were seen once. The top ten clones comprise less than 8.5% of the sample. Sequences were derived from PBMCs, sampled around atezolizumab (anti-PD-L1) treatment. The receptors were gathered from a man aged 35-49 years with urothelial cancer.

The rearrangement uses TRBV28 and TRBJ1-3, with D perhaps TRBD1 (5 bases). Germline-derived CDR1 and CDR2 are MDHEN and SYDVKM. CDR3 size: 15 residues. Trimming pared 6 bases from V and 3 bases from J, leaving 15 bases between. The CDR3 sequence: CASSSGGLNGNTIYF. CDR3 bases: TGTGCCAGCAGCTCCGGGGGGTTGAATGGAAACACCATATATTTT.

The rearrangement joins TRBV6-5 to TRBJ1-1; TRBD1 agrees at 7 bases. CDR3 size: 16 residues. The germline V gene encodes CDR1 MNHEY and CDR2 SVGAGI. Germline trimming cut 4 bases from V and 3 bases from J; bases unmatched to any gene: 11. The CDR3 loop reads CASSFRQGTSDTEAFF. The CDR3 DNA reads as TGTGCCAGCAGTTTTCGACAGGGTACATCCGACACTGAAGCTTTCTTT.